This T cell receptor beta chain was retrieved from a study of regulatory T cells in long-lasting Graves disease. iRepertoire HTBI primers and Arm-PCR of CDR3 regions built TCR beta libraries. In the source study's methods: Sample data revealed 60 to 80 TRBV and more than 13 TRBJ segments. TCRdb re-called the multiplex PCR reads through MiXCR, storing one row per CDR3 protein. TCRdb's processing, not the authors' own work, is the source of the V and J calls. The sample includes about 560,000 distinct CDR3 sequences, roughly 15% of them seen just once. At least ten counts were recorded for this clonotype. The CDR3 is 17 amino acids. Trimming removed 3 bases from V and 1 base from J; junction bases left unmatched: 9. Germline V gene data show CDR1 as SNHLY and CDR2 as FYNNEI. Sample time point: newly diagnosed GD, antithyroid drugs for less than 3 months. PBMC-derived RNA was used for the TCR library. This sample was also put to use in a study of T cells in Graves' hyperthyroidism and ophthalmopathy. That source adds: The hyperthyroidism patients had all been newly diagnosed, and their disease duration was under 2 months. Their ages ranged from 18 to 65 years. Investigators excluded patients with uncontrolled infection, other autoimmune disease, pregnancy or lactation. Most expanded thyroid clonotypes above 0.001 also appeared in blood.

The TCR sequence derives from a man between 18 and 29 years old with Graves disease. The V gene is TRBV2, the J gene TRBJ1-5, with TRBD1 matching 7 bases. The sequences come from peripheral blood mononuclear cells (PBMCs), collected at new diagnosis, from a patient treated with antithyroid drugs. The CDR3: CASSDIQGGRSNQPQHF. The CDR3 DNA is TGTGCCAGCAGTGATATCCAGGGGGGCAGGAGCAATCAGCCCCAGCATTTT.